Here is one T cell receptor (beta chain) with its context. The source of the sample is a study of blood T cell repertoires in COVID-19. The age range of participants was about 18 to 95 years, with residence in roughly 25 US areas. No more than 2 weeks before study entry, exposed participants had met a case of COVID-19. Germline-derived CDR1 and CDR2 are LNHDA and SQIVND (reference sequence). V was shortened by 1 base and J by 7 bases, with 11 bases between the two germline ends. CDR3 size: 15 residues. Authors' processing steps: Scientists estimated how many nucleated cells there were by amplifying reference gene primers. Using immunoSEQ multiplex PCR, the repertoire was profiled, and TCRdb retains in-frame clones only, with some absent. The V and J calls and clone size come from that table; D and trimming were worked out from the DNA. The repertoire holds about 220,000 clones, with 83% as singletons.

The TCR was taken from a woman aged 45-59 years who had been exposed to COVID-19. Sequences were obtained from PBMCs or T cells enriched from blood (not recorded which). The chain combines TRBV19 with TRBJ1-6; D is uncertain. Here the CDR3 DNA reads TGTGCCAGTAGTATAGGAGGAAGCCCGAATTCACCCCTCCACTTT. It specifies CASSIGGSPNSPLHF.